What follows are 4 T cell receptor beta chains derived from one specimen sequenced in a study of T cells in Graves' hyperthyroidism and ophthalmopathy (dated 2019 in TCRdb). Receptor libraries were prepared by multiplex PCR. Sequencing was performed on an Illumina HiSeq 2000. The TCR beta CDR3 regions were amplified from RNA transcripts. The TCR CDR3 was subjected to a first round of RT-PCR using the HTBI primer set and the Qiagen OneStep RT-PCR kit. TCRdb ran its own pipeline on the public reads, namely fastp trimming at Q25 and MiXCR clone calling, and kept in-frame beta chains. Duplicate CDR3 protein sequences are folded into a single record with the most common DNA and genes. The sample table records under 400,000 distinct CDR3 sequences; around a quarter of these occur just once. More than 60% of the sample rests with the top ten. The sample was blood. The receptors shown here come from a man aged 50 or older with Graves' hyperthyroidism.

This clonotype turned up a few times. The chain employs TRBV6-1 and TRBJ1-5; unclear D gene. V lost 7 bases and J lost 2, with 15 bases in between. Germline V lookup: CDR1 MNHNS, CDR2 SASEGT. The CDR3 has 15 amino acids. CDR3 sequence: CASIVSLRGNQPQHF. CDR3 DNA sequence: TGTGCCAGCATTGTTTCGCTCCGTGGCAATCAGCCCCAGCATTTT.

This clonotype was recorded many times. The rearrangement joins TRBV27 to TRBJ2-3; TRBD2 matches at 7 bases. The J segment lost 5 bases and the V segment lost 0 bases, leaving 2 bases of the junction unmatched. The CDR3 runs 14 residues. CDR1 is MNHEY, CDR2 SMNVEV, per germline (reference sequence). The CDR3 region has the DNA TGTGCCAGCAGTTTATCGACTAGCTTAGATACGCAGTATTTT. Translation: CASSLSTSLDTQYF.

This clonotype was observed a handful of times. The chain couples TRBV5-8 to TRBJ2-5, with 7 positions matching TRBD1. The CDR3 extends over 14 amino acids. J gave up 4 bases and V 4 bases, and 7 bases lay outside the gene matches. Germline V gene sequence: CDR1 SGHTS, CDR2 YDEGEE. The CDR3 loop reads CASSEQGLGETQYF. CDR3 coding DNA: TGTGCCAGCAGCGAACAGGGGCTGGGAGAGACCCAGTACTTC.

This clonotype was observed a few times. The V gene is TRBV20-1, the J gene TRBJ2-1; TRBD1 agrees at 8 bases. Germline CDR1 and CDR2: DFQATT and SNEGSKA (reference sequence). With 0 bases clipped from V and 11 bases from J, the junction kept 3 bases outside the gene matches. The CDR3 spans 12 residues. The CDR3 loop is CSARDTGGKQFF. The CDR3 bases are TGCAGTGCTAGAGATACAGGGGGTAAGCAGTTCTTC.